The clone carrying this T cell receptor (beta chain) was picked up one time. Its specificity is unknown. This sample stems from a study of immune evolution from preneoplasia to lung adenocarcinoma. Unmatched junction bases numbered 4, after V lost 3 bases and J lost 1 base. The CDR3 is made up of 15 amino acids. The germline V gene has CDR1 MRHNA and CDR2 SNTAGT. Study-level findings and limits: T cell clonality was higher in KRAS-mutant than EGFR-mutant or wild-type nodules. Clonality was highest in normal lung, lower in later-stage lesions apparently. Top clone share appeared to fall from AAH through AIS, MIA, adenocarcinoma.

Produced via immunoSEQ multiplex PCR; TCRdb's table is partial and in-frame only. The sample yields about 8,600 clones, roughly 80% seen once. The gene calls are TRBV6-4 and TRBJ2-3; 7 bases fit TRBD2. Source material: FFPE minimally invasive lung adenocarcinoma tissue. The receptor was isolated from an older donor with lung adenocarcinoma. Here the CDR3 reads CASSEGGSGTDTQYF. CDR3 nucleotides: TGTGCCAGCAGTGAGGGCGGGAGCGGCACAGATACGCAGTATTTT.